This T cell receptor (beta chain) comes out of a study of regulatory T cells in long-lasting Graves disease. The time point: newly diagnosed GD, antithyroid drugs for less than 3 months. The authors made the TCR library using RNA they extracted from PBMCs. This CDR3 region has 12 residues. Germline CDR1 reads MNHNS; CDR2 reads SASEGT. V was cut by 6 bases and J by 6 bases, with 8 bases left in between. Both iRepertoire HTBI primers and Arm-PCR of CDR3 regions were used to build the TCR beta libraries. One entry per CDR3 protein, called by TCRdb with MiXCR from the multiplex PCR reads. Of hundreds of thousands of distinct CDR3 sequences in the sample, around 17% were seen once. Ten or more counts support this clonotype. The target antigen is unknown. Study outcomes and limitations: Sample size was small, which may have lowered accuracy.

These data also featured in a second study, about T cells in Graves' hyperthyroidism and ophthalmopathy. As that report states: Hyperthyroidism had been newly diagnosed in patients aged 18 to 65, and its duration was under 2 months.

J is TRBJ2-2 and V is TRBV6-1, with D unresolved. The TCR comes from a woman in her thirties with Graves disease. The sequences come from peripheral blood mononuclear cells (PBMCs), collected at new diagnosis, from a patient treated with antithyroid drugs. CDR3 sequence: CASSPGSGELFF. CDR3 coding DNA: TGTGCCAGCAGCCCCGGTTCCGGGGAGCTGTTTTTT.